This T cell receptor beta chain derives from a study of blood T cell repertoires in COVID-19. Method: immunoSEQ multiplex PCR; TCRdb's copy keeps in-frame clones and lacks some. This table has about 200,000 clones, 75% to 90% appearing once. Germline loops: CDR1 GTSNPN, CDR2 SVGIG (reference sequence). The J segment lost 4 bases and the V segment lost 0 bases, leaving 7 bases of the junction unmatched. The CDR3 is 15 amino acids. The sequence derives from a woman in her 70s with COVID-19, enrolled during active disease. The chain couples TRBV30 to TRBJ2-7, with TRBD2 matching over 9 bases. Sample: peripheral blood. Here the CDR3 DNA reads TGTGCCTGGAGTGTAAAAAGCGGGAGGCGGTACGAGCAGTACTTC. Protein sequence: CAWSVKSGRRYEQYF.